This is a list of T cell receptor beta chains from one sample in a study of cytomegalovirus exposure and HLA in healthy donors. Only in-frame clones appear in the TCRdb table, and some are missing; sequencing was by immunoSEQ multiplex PCR. Found here are about 110,000 clones, about 86% of them singletons; the top ten hold less than 2.5%. Sequences were obtained from PBMCs. These receptors all stem from a young woman in good health and CMV-seronegative. CDR3s include the opening cysteine and the closing phenylalanine or tryptophan. The D gene is left open where the match is weak. Clone size is given for some rows only: seen once, a few or many times, or a class if the clone is expanded.

V gene	J gene	clone size	D gene	CDR3 protein	CDR3 DNA
TRBV6-1	TRBJ2-7	NA	TRBD2	CASSVGLASTAISYEQYF	TGTGCCAGCAGTGTTGGACTAGCGTCTACGGCCATCTCCTACGAGCAGTACTTC
TRBV6-5	TRBJ2-1	NA	NA	CASRVGAATNEQFF	TGTGCCAGCAGGGTGGGGGCGGCGACGAATGAGCAGTTCTTC
TRBV28	TRBJ1-2	NA	NA	CASSLGQIYGYTF	TGTGCCAGCAGTTTGGGGCAGATCTATGGCTACACCTTC
TRBV9	TRBJ2-1	NA	TRBD2	CASSRSSGMSYNEQFF	TGTGCCAGCAGCAGGTCTAGCGGGATGTCCTACAATGAGCAGTTCTTC
TRBV19	TRBJ2-7	once	NA	CASSIQARDYEQYF	TGTGCCAGTAGTATTCAGGCCCGAGACTACGAGCAGTACTTC
TRBV28	TRBJ2-3	NA	TRBD2	CASSLLAGPTSTDTQYF	TGTGCCAGCAGTTTACTAGCGGGCCCCACTAGCACAGATACGCAGTATTTT
TRBV4-2	TRBJ2-1	NA	NA	CASSRPETGEQFF	TGTGCCAGCAGCCGACCAGAGACGGGTGAGCAGTTCTTC
TRBV12-2	TRBJ2-1	NA	NA	CASRCTSGRAQNEQFF	TGTGCAAGTCGCTGCACTAGCGGGAGGGCCCAAAATGAGCAGTTCTTC
TRBV11-2	TRBJ2-7	NA	NA	CATGSAYEQYF	TGTGCTACAGGTTCGGCCTACGAGCAGTACTTC
TRBV28	TRBJ1-2	few	NA	CASSLRPGGIYGYTF	TGTGCCAGCAGTTTGCGCCCAGGAGGGATCTATGGCTACACCTTC
TRBV5-8	TRBJ1-4	NA	NA	CASSYAIGARNEKLFF	TGTGCCAGCAGTTATGCAATTGGGGCCCGTAATGAAAAACTGTTTTTT
TRBV4-2	TRBJ2-1	NA	TRBD2	CASSQVAGLAGDNEQFF	TGTGCCAGCAGCCAAGTTGCGGGACTAGCGGGAGACAATGAGCAGTTCTTC
TRBV18	TRBJ1-2	NA	NA	CASSPSGGGGYTF	TGTGCCAGCTCTCCTAGTGGGGGCGGTGGCTACACCTTC
TRBV5-5	TRBJ2-5	NA	NA	CASTGGLGETQYF	TGTGCCAGCACCGGGGGGCTGGGCGAGACCCAGTACTTC
TRBV28	TRBJ1-4	NA	TRBD1	CASIQQGVNEKLFF	TGTGCCAGCATCCAACAGGGGGTTAACGAAAAACTGTTTTTT
TRBV13	TRBJ1-1	NA	NA	CASSFARGAHEAFF	TGTGCCAGCAGCTTTGCCCGGGGGGCCCATGAAGCTTTCTTT
TRBV9	TRBJ2-7	once	TRBD1	CASSSADRGAYEQYF	TGTGCCAGCAGCTCAGCGGACAGGGGAGCCTACGAGCAGTACTTC
TRBV10-3	TRBJ2-7	NA	NA	CAISEGQNYEQYF	TGTGCCATCAGTGAGGGACAGAACTACGAGCAGTACTTC
TRBV10-2	TRBJ2-1	NA	TRBD2	CASRGLAGDNEQFF	TGCGCCAGCAGGGGACTAGCGGGAGACAATGAGCAGTTCTTC
TRBV11-2	TRBJ2-3	NA	TRBD2	CASSLGGSGTIKTDTQYF	TGTGCCAGCAGCTTAGGAGGTAGCGGGACTATAAAAACAGATACGCAGTATTTT
TRBV28	TRBJ2-4	NA	TRBD1	CASSPPPDRGLHIQYF	TGTGCCAGCAGCCCTCCCCCGGACAGGGGGCTACACATTCAGTACTTC
TRBV11-3	TRBJ2-3	NA	NA	CASSLPETPSTDTQYF	TGTGCCAGCAGCCTCCCGGAGACCCCGAGCACAGATACGCAGTATTTT
TRBV7-9	TRBJ2-7	NA	TRBD1	CASSFQDRGPDEQYF	TGTGCCAGCAGCTTCCAGGACAGGGGCCCAGACGAGCAGTACTTC
TRBV5-8	TRBJ1-1	NA	NA	CASSLTVWNTEAFF	TGTGCCAGCAGCTTGACAGTTTGGAACACTGAAGCTTTCTTT
TRBV10-3	TRBJ2-1	NA	TRBD2	CAISELAASSYNEQFF	TGTGCCATCAGTGAACTAGCGGCTAGCTCCTACAATGAGCAGTTCTTC
TRBV5-1	TRBJ2-3	once	NA	CASSSFADTQYF	TGCGCCAGCAGCTCTTTCGCAGATACGCAGTATTTT
TRBV2	TRBJ1-4	NA	TRBD1	CASKDRRNEKLFF	TGTGCCAGCAAGGACAGGAGGAATGAAAAACTGTTTTTT
TRBV10-2	TRBJ1-3	NA	NA	CASSEQGLGNTIYF	TGCGCCAGCAGTGAACAGGGATTGGGAAACACCATATATTTT
TRBV6-1	TRBJ1-1	once	NA	CASRSGSNTEAFF	TGTGCCAGCAGGTCAGGCTCGAACACTGAAGCTTTCTTT
TRBV4-1	TRBJ2-3	NA	NA	CASSQDTLAYTDTQYF	TGCGCCAGCAGCCAAGATACGCTAGCGTACACAGATACGCAGTATTTT
TRBV27	TRBJ2-7	NA	TRBD2	CASSELNSGYEQYF	TGTGCCAGCAGTGAGTTGAATAGCGGGTACGAGCAGTACTTC
TRBV27	TRBJ1-2	once	TRBD1	CASSSLGTGAYYGYTF	TGTGCCAGCAGTTCCCTTGGGACAGGTGCCTATTATGGCTACACCTTC
TRBV5-4	TRBJ2-5	NA	TRBD2	CASSLAGTSAETQYF	TGTGCCAGCAGCTTGGCTGGGACTAGCGCGGAGACCCAGTACTTC
TRBV19	TRBJ2-3	NA	TRBD2	CANRPTRLAVTDTQYF	TGTGCCAATAGACCGACAAGACTAGCGGTTACGGATACGCAGTATTTT
TRBV29-1	TRBJ1-1	NA	NA	CSVSPAGTNTEAFF	TGCAGCGTCTCACCGGCGGGGACGAACACTGAAGCTTTCTTT
TRBV12-5	TRBJ2-7	NA	NA	CASGLVLGRPNYEQYF	TGTGCTAGTGGTTTGGTACTAGGGAGACCAAACTACGAGCAGTACTTC
TRBV7-9	TRBJ2-7	NA	TRBD1	CASSLTHGTGLREQYF	TGTGCCAGCAGCTTAACCCATGGGACAGGTCTCCGAGAGCAGTACTTC
TRBV7-2	TRBJ2-3	once	TRBD2	CASSSPGTSGRAADTQYF	TGTGCCAGCAGCTCCCCCGGGACTAGCGGGAGGGCCGCAGATACGCAGTATTTT
TRBV7-2	TRBJ1-6	once	NA	CASSPRGASNNSPLHF	TGTGCCAGCAGCCCCCGGGGGGCTAGTAATAATTCACCCCTCCACTTT
TRBV4-2	TRBJ2-2	few	TRBD1	CASSQDAGGRELFF	TGTGCCAGCAGCCAAGACGCAGGGGGCCGAGAGCTGTTTTTT